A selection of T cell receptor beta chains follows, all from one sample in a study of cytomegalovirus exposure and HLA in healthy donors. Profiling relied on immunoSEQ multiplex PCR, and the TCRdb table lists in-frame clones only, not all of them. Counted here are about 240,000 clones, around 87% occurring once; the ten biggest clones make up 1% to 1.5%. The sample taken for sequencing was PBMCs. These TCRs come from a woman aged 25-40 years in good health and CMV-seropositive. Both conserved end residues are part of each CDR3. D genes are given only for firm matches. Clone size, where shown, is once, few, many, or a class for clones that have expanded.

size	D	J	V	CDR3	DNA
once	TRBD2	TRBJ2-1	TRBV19	CASSFGLAGERGEQFF	TGTGCCAGTAGTTTTGGACTAGCGGGAGAACGTGGTGAGCAGTTCTTC
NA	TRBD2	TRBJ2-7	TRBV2	CASSEVAGATYEQYF	TGTGCCAGCAGTGAGGTAGCGGGAGCCACCTACGAGCAGTACTTC
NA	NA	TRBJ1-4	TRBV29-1	CSVYSTTNEKLFF	TGCAGCGTTTACAGTACAACTAATGAAAAACTGTTTTTT
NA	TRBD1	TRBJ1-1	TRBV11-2	CASSWDGQANTEAFF	TGTGCCAGCAGCTGGGATGGACAGGCCAACACTGAAGCTTTCTTT
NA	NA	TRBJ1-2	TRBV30	CAWSRREPNNYGYTF	TGTGCCTGGAGCCGCAGGGAACCCAATAACTATGGCTACACCTTC
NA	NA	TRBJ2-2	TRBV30	CAWGGDTHTGELFF	TGTGCCTGGGGGGGGGACACTCACACCGGGGAGCTGTTTTTT
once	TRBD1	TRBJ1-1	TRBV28	CASSSPTGAEAFF	TGTGCCAGCAGTTCCCCGACAGGGGCTGAAGCTTTCTTT
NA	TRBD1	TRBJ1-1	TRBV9	CASSVSRDRGFAEAFF	TGTGCCAGCAGCGTTTCCCGGGACAGGGGTTTCGCTGAAGCTTTCTTT
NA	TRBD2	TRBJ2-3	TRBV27	CASSRRLAGGLAGGPDTQYF	TGTGCCAGCAGCCGGAGACTAGCGGGAGGGTTGGCGGGAGGGCCAGATACGCAGTATTTT
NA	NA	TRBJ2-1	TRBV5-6	CASRLGNYNEQFF	TGTGCCAGCAGGCTCGGGAACTACAATGAGCAGTTCTTC
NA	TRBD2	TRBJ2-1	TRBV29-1	CSVPGLAGGLTYNEQFF	TGCAGCGTCCCGGGACTAGCGGGAGGATTAACCTACAATGAGCAGTTCTTC
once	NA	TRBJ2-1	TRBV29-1	CSVGGAGAIEQFF	TGCAGCGTTGGGGGGGCGGGAGCTATTGAGCAGTTCTTC
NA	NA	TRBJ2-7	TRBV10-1	CASSDSDISWEQYF	TGCGCCAGCAGTGACTCGGACATCTCTTGGGAGCAGTACTTC
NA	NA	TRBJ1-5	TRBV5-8	CASSLRRSNQPQHF	TGTGCCAGCAGCTTACGACGGAGTAATCAGCCCCAGCATTTT
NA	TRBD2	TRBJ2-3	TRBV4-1	CASSHFRGGTDTQYF	TGCGCCAGCAGCCATTTCCGGGGGGGCACAGATACGCAGTATTTT
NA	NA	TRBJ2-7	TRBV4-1	CASSQEGQGGEQYF	TGCGCCAGCAGCCAAGAGGGGCAGGGCGGAGAGCAGTACTTC
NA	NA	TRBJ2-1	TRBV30	CAWSTDDEQFF	TGTGCCTGGTCGACTGATGATGAGCAGTTCTTC
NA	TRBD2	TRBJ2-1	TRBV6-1	CASRGTSGRVEQFF	TGTGCCAGCAGGGGGACTAGCGGGAGGGTTGAGCAGTTCTTC
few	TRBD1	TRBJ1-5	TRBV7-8	CASSLALGTGNQPQHF	TGTGCCAGCAGCTTAGCCCTTGGGACAGGCAATCAGCCCCAGCATTTT
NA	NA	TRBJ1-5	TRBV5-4	CASSLDFNQPQHF	TGTGCCAGCAGCTTAGACTTCAATCAGCCCCAGCATTTT
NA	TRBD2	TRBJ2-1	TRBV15	CATSRDPLWREGNNEQFF	TGTGCCACCAGCCGGGACCCACTATGGCGGGAGGGGAACAATGAGCAGTTCTTC
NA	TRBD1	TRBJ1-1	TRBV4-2	CASSQDGTVNTEAFF	TGTGCCAGCAGCCAAGACGGGACAGTGAACACTGAAGCTTTCTTT
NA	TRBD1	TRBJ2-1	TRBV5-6	CASSYYYRGNTRNEQFF	TGTGCCAGCAGCTACTATTACAGGGGGAATACTCGCAATGAGCAGTTCTTC
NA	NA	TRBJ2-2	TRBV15	CATSRDLGGPDPAGELFF	TGTGCCACCAGCAGAGATTTAGGCGGGCCGGATCCCGCCGGGGAGCTGTTTTTT
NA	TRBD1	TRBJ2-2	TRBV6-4	CASSALGQSSGELFF	TGTGCCAGCAGTGCGCTGGGACAGAGTTCCGGGGAGCTGTTTTTT
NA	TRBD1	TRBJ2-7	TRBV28	CASSLPGQWNYEQYF	TGTGCCAGCAGCCTTCCGGGACAGTGGAACTACGAGCAGTACTTC
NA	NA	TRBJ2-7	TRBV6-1	CASSDAADYEQYF	TGTGCCAGCAGTGACGCGGCAGACTACGAGCAGTACTTC
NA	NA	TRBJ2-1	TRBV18	CASSPRDKKYNEQFF	TGTGCCAGCTCACCACGGGACAAAAAATACAATGAGCAGTTCTTC
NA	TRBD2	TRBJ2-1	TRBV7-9	CASSARAGTSGTPYNEQFF	TGTGCCAGCAGCGCCCGGGCGGGGACTAGCGGGACCCCGTACAATGAGCAGTTCTTC
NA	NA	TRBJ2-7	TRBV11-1	CASSLGLAYEQYF	TGTGCCAGCAGCTTAGGACTAGCCTACGAGCAGTACTTC
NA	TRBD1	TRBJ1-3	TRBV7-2	CASSVDRVKGNTIYF	TGTGCCAGCAGCGTGGACAGGGTAAAAGGAAACACCATATATTTT
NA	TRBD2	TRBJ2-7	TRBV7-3	CASSLGLAGTDEQYF	TGTGCCAGCAGCTTGGGACTAGCGGGAACGGACGAGCAGTACTTC
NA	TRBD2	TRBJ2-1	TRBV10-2	CASRASGGYNEQFF	TGCGCCAGCAGGGCTAGCGGGGGATACAATGAGCAGTTCTTC
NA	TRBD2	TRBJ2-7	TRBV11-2	CASSHGEGSSYEQYF	TGTGCCAGCAGCCATGGGGAGGGGAGCTCCTACGAGCAGTACTTC
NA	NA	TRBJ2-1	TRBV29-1	CSVEGLAALSSYNEQFF	TGCAGCGTTGAAGGCTTAGCGGCCCTGAGCTCCTACAATGAGCAGTTCTTC
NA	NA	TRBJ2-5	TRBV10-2	CASSEDKGGETQYF	TGCGCCAGCAGTGAGGACAAAGGGGGAGAGACCCAGTACTTC
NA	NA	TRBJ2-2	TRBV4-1	CASSLDRNTGELFF	TGCGCCAGCAGCCTAGACAGGAACACCGGGGAGCTGTTTTTT
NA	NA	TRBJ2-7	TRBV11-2	CASNSLGLAFADEQYF	TGTGCCAGCAACAGCTTAGGTCTAGCGTTTGCGGACGAGCAGTACTTC
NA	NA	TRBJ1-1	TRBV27	CASSLSSAMDTEAFF	TGTGCCAGCAGTTTGTCTAGTGCCATGGACACTGAAGCTTTCTTT
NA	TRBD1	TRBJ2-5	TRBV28	CASSAGDRQETQYF	TGTGCCAGCAGTGCCGGGGACAGGCAAGAGACCCAGTACTTC
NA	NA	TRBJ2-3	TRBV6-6	CASSYFRLFTDTQYF	TGTGCCAGCAGTTACTTCCGACTGTTCACAGATACGCAGTATTTT
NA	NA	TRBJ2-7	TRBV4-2	CASSQEEPSAGYEQYF	TGTGCCAGCAGCCAAGAGGAACCGTCGGCGGGGTACGAGCAGTACTTC
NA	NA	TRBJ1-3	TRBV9	CASSATGNSGNTIYF	TGTGCCAGCAGCGCAACAGGGAACTCTGGAAACACCATATATTTT
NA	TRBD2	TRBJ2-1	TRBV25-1	CASSGGTSGRSEQFF	TGTGCCAGCAGTGGCGGGACTAGCGGGAGAAGTGAGCAGTTCTTC
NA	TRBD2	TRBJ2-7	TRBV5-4	CASSLSSGRGYEQYF	TGTGCCAGCAGCTTGTCTAGCGGGAGAGGGTACGAGCAGTACTTC
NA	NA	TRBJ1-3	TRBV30	CAWRPYGFGSGNTIYF	TGTGCCTGGAGGCCCTACGGGTTTGGCTCTGGAAACACCATATATTTT
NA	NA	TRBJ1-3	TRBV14	CASSQGLGRGSAGNTIYF	TGTGCCAGCAGCCAAGGGTTGGGCAGGGGATCTGCTGGAAACACCATATATTTT